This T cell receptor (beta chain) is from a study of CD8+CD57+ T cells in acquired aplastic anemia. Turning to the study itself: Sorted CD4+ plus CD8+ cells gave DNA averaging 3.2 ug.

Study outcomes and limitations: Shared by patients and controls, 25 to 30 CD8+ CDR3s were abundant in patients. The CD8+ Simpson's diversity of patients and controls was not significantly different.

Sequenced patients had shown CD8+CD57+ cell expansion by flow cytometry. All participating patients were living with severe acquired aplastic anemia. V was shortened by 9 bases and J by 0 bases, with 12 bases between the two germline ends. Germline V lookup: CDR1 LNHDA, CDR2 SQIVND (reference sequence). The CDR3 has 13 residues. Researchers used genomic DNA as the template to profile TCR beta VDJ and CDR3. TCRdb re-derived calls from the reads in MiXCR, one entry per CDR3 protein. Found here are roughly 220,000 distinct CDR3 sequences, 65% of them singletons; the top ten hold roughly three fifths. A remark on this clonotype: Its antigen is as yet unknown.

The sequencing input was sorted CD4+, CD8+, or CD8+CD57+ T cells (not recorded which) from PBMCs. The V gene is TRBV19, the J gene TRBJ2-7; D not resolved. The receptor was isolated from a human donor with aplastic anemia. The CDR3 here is CASAFGLSYEQYF. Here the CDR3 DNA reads TGTGCCAGCGCCTTTGGGCTCTCCTACGAGCAGTACTTC.